This T cell receptor (beta chain) was captured in a study of T-cell memory formation after mild COVID-19. The overall study: In these data, TCR clusters were largely donor specific.

Per the germline V gene, CDR1 is SEHNR and CDR2 is FQNEAQ (reference sequence). V lost 4 bases and J 5 bases, leaving 21 bases between the germline ends. CDR3 length: 17 amino acids. Via MiXCR, TCRdb re-called the 5' RACE reads, giving one row per CDR3 protein. Of about 620,000 distinct CDR3 sequences listed, roughly 18% were seen once; the top ten hold about 12%. The chain joins TRBV7-9 to TRBJ2-1, with D perhaps TRBD1 or TRBD2 (7 bases each). The sequence was obtained from an adult woman who had mild COVID-19 (a few samples of this study predate the infection). Cell type and time point are not known. Sequencing was done on a sample of PBMCs or a T cell subset sorted from them (not recorded which). Written as DNA, the CDR3 is TGTGCCAGCAGCTACCCCCCAGGGGGGGAGAACCACAATGAGCAGTTCTTC. Its translation is CASSYPPGGENHNEQFF.